This record concerns one T cell receptor (beta chain) sequence. The data were taken from a study of blood T cell repertoires in COVID-19. As for the study in general: T cells, B-cell-depleted T cells, or PBMCs supplied cDNA or gDNA.

Per the original methods: It was from reference gene primer amplification that nucleated cell counts were estimated. Assay used: immunoSEQ multiplex PCR; TCRdb lists only in-frame clones, some missing. For V, J and clone size, that table is used; D and trimming come from the DNA. The sample yields some 190,000 clones, 86% seen once. Donors were grouped by their self-reported clinical history. The CDR3 totals 16 residues. Trimming cost V 4 bases and J 0 bases; bases outside gene matches: 3. CDR1 and CDR2 from the germline V gene are MDHEN and SYDVKM. The sequence was obtained from a man between 35 and 55 years old with acute COVID-19. This chain joins TRBV28 and TRBJ2-3; 11 bases match TRBD2. Sequenced: PBMCs or T cells enriched from blood (not recorded which). This CDR3 reads CASSSGTSGSTDTQYF. In DNA form, the CDR3 reads TGTGCCAGCAGTTCCGGGACTAGCGGTAGCACAGATACGCAGTATTTT. The whole variable domain, filled in from reference TRBV28 and TRBJ2-3, reads DVKVTQSSRYLVKRTGEKVFLECVQDMDHENMFWYRQDPGLGLRLIYFSYDVKMKEKGDIPEGYSVSREKKERFSLILESASTNQTSMYLCASSSGTSGSTDTQYFGPGTRLTVL.